The next 13 T cell receptor beta chains were all read from a single sample in a study of cytomegalovirus exposure and HLA in healthy donors. Profiled with immunoSEQ multiplex PCR; TCRdb holds only in-frame clones, not every one. The sample contains 150,000 to 200,000 clones, approximately 90% of which appear only once. Source material: PBMCs. The receptors here all came from a man aged 18 to 35 in good health and CMV-seronegative.

The chain uses TRBV27 and TRBJ2-7; 8 bases line up with TRBD1. The CDR3 is 15 amino acids. Germline V gene lookup returns CDR1 MNHEY and CDR2 SMNVEV (reference sequence). The ends lost 4 bases at V and 5 bases at J; junction bases unmatched: 10. The CDR3 sequence is CASSWRQGLRDEQYF. CDR3 DNA: TGTGCCAGCAGTTGGCGACAGGGGCTGCGCGACGAGCAGTACTTC.

V gene TRBV2 combines with J gene TRBJ2-1; 9 nucleotides align to TRBD1. Germline lookup yields CDR1 SNHLY and CDR2 FYNNEI. This CDR3 is 15 amino acids long. With V trimmed by 7 bases and J by 1 base, 5 bases remained unmatched. CDR3 nucleotides: TGTGCCAGCATCAGGGACAGGGATTCCTACAATGAGCAGTTCTTC. This translates into CASIRDRDSYNEQFF.

The DNA for the CDR3 is TGTGCCAGCAGTTTATCCGTTAACTATGGCTACACCTTC. Its translation is CASSLSVNYGYTF. This chain connects TRBV27 to TRBJ1-2; D gene uncertain. V was clipped by 0 bases and J by 1 base, with 3 bases between them. This CDR3 has 13 residues. Germline V gene lookup returns CDR1 MNHEY and CDR2 SMNVEV (reference sequence).

The chain links TRBV7-2 to TRBJ2-7; D remains unclear. The germline gives CDR1 SGHTA, CDR2 FQGNSA. Trimming left V 1 base short and J 0 bases short, with 7 bases between. The length of the CDR3 is 14 residues. The CDR3 here is CASSLDVNSYEQYF. The CDR3 region has the DNA TGTGCCAGCAGCTTAGATGTCAACTCCTACGAGCAGTACTTC.

This clone was counted a single time. V is TRBV10-2 and J is TRBJ2-3; a weak D match, TRBD2 (6 bases). Deletions cut 4 bases from V and 1 base from J, with 9 bases between. CDR1 is WSHSY, CDR2 SAAADI, per germline. This CDR3 is 14 amino acids long. The DNA of the CDR3 is TGCGCCAGCAGTGGGGGGGTCCGCACAGATACGCAGTATTTT. Residues: CASSGGVRTDTQYF.

This clone was counted once. The chain employs TRBV18 and TRBJ1-1; D is uncertain. CDR1 and CDR2 from the germline V gene are KGHSH and LQKENI. The CDR3 is 13 residues long. Trimming pared 3 bases from V and 3 bases from J, leaving 8 bases between. The CDR3 coding sequence is TGTGCCAGCTCACCGATGGAGGACACTGAAGCTTTCTTT. As protein: CASSPMEDTEAFF.

This chain links TRBV11-2 with TRBJ2-3; D is unresolved. Per germline, CDR1 SGHAT and CDR2 FQNNGV. The CDR3 extends over 15 amino acids. V was cut by 3 bases and J by 4 bases, with 14 bases left in between. The CDR3 DNA is TGTGCCAGCAGCTTTCTCCCCTTCCCCCCAGATACGCAGTATTTT. Encoded protein: CASSFLPFPPDTQYF.

This chain links TRBV27 with TRBJ1-5; 7 nucleotides match TRBD1. CDR1 is MNHEY and CDR2 is SMNVEV in the germline V gene (reference sequence). The CDR3 consists of 13 residues. The ends lost 6 bases at V and 4 bases at J; junction bases unmatched: 3. CDR3 protein: CASRPQGNQPQHF. The CDR3 nucleotides are TGTGCCAGCAGGCCACAGGGGAATCAGCCCCAGCATTTT.

The J gene is TRBJ1-5, the V gene TRBV19, with 7 bases fitting TRBD1. The CDR3 loop spans 14 amino acids. Per germline, CDR1 LNHDA and CDR2 SQIVND (reference sequence). V lost 3 bases, J lost 3 bases, and 2 bases stayed unmatched. This chain's CDR3 is CASSMTGINQPQHF. Here the CDR3 DNA reads TGTGCCAGTAGTATGACAGGGATCAATCAGCCCCAGCATTTT.

With regard to this clone: The sample contains more than one DNA sequence encoding this CDR3. The rearrangement links TRBV28 to TRBJ2-1, with no clear D. The germline CDR1 and CDR2 sequences are MDHEN and SYDVKM. V was clipped by 3 bases and J by 4 bases, with 10 bases between them. The CDR3 totals 14 residues. The CDR3 sequence: CASSFLELYNEQFF. CDR3 in DNA: TGTGCCAGCAGTTTTCTGGAACTATACAATGAGCAGTTCTTC.

Only one count was recorded for this clone. This sequence joins TRBV6-5 and TRBJ1-5; 8 bases match TRBD1. Germline CDR1 reads MNHEY; CDR2 reads SVGAGI. The CDR3 contains 16 residues. J gave up 1 base and V 4 bases, and 6 bases lay outside the gene matches. The CDR3 nucleotides read TGTGCCAGCAGTTCCAGGGGGCGAGGGAGCAATCAGCCCCAGCATTTT. Its translation: CASSSRGRGSNQPQHF.

Only one count was recorded for this clone. The rearrangement uses TRBV11-2 and TRBJ1-4; D may be TRBD1 (6 bases). This CDR3 spans 15 amino acids. Looked up from germline, CDR1 is SGHAT and CDR2 is FQNNGV. Trimming cost V 5 bases and J 7 bases, with 17 bases left between them. DNA for the CDR3: TGTGCCAGCAGCACCCTCGGGGGGGCTGGTGAAAAACTGTTTTTT. This translates into CASSTLGGAGEKLFF.

The chain employs TRBV5-1 and TRBJ2-1, with D possibly TRBD2 on 6 matching bases. Trimming pared 2 bases from V and 4 bases from J, leaving 13 bases between. The CDR3 is made up of 15 amino acids. Germline V CDR1 and CDR2: SGHRS, YFSETQ. This CDR3 reads CASSFGGVGYNEQFF. Here the CDR3 DNA reads TGCGCCAGCAGCTTCGGCGGGGTTGGGTACAATGAGCAGTTCTTC.